This record concerns one T cell receptor (beta chain) sequence. The antigen is not known. CDR3 length equals 19 residues. V lost 1 base to trimming and J lost 5 bases; unmatched junction nucleotides: 16. Looked up from germline, CDR1 is SGHTA and CDR2 is FQGNSA. This sample stems from a study of OX40 agonist ivuxolimab in advanced cancers. Study-level information: Patient treatment consisted of intravenous ivuxolimab administration every 2 weeks at 0.01 to 10 mg/kg. Subjects had a mean age of roughly 60 years, with a range of about 23 to 79; around 84% were male. Study-wide points: Dose levels from 0.1 to 3.0 mg/kg saw CD4+ and CD8+ blood T cells expand clonally by week 6.

The protocol was immunoSEQ multiplex PCR, while the TCRdb copy is restricted to in-frame clones and leaves out a portion. The sample gives some 80,000 clones, around 94% of which show up once; about 5% is in the top ten. Patients with a history of autoimmune disease or on systemic immunosuppression were excluded. This chain joins TRBV7-2 and TRBJ2-5; 10 nucleotides agree with TRBD2. The sequence derives from an adult with an advanced solid tumor such as melanoma, head and neck, liver or kidney cancer. The sample was CD4+ or CD8+ T cells sorted from blood, taken in a trial of the OX40 agonist ivuxolimab. CDR3 sequence: CASSLVFLASGGRRETQYF. For the CDR3, the DNA is TGTGCCAGCAGCTTAGTCTTTCTCGCTAGCGGGGGACGCCGGGAGACCCAGTACTTC.